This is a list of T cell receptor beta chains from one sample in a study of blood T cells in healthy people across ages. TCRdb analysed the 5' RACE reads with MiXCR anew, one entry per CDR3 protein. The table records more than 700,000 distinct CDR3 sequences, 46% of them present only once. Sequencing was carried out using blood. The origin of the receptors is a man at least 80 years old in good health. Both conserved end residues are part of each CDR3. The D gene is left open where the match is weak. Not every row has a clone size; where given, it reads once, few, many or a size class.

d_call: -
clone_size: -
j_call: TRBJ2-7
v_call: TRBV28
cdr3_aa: CASSFRGRTYEQYF
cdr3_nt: TGTGCCAGCAGTTTCCGCGGACGGACCTACGAGCAGTACTTC

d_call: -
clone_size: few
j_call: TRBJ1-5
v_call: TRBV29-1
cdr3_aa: CSVGGQHNQPQHF
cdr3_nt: TGCAGCGTTGGTGGACAGCACAATCAGCCCCAGCATTTT

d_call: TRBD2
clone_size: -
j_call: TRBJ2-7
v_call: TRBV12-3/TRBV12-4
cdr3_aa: CASNPFGGSSYNGQYF
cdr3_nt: TGTGCCAGCAACCCCTTTGGCGGGAGCTCCTACAATGGGCAGTACTTC

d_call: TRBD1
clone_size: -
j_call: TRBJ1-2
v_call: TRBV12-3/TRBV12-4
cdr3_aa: CASSRQGSYGYTF
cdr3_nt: TGTGCCAGCAGTCGACAGGGATCCTATGGCTACACCTTC

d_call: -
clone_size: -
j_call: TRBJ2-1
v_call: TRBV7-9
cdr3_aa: CASQGRNEQFF
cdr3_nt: TGTGCCAGTCAGGGGCGCAATGAGCAGTTCTTC

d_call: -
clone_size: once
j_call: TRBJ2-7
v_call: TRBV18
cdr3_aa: CASSPGTLAYNEQYF
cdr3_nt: TGTGCCAGCTCACCAGGGACACTAGCCTACAATGAGCAGTACTTC

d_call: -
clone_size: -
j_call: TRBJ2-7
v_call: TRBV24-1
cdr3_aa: CATSGERGHYNEQYF
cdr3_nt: TGTGCCACCAGTGGAGAGAGGGGACACTACAATGAGCAGTACTTC

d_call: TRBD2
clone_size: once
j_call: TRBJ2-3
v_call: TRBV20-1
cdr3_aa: CSAKTPGLAGGPRRTDTQYF
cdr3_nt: TGCAGTGCTAAGACACCGGGACTAGCGGGAGGGCCGAGGCGCACAGATACGCAGTATTTT

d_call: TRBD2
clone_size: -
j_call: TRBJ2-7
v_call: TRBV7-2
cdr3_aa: CASSPRTSGGAREQYF
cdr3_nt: TGTGCCAGCAGCCCCCGGACTAGCGGGGGGGCTAGGGAGCAGTACTTC

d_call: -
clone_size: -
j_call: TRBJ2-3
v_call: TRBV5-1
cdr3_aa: CASSLTGRNTDTQYF
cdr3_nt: TGCGCCAGCAGCTTGACAGGGAGGAACACAGATACGCAGTATTTT

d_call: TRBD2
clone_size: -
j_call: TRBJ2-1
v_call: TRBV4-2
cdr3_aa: CASSQDPFSGSGGVAEQFF
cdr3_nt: TGTGCCAGCAGCCAAGATCCTTTTTCGGGTAGCGGGGGGGTCGCGGAGCAGTTCTTC

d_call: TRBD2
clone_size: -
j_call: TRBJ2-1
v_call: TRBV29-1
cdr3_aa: CSVHRRGGIDEQFF
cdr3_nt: TGCAGCGTTCACCGGCGGGGGGGGATCGATGAGCAGTTCTTC

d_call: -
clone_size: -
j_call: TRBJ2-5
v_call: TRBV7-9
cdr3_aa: CASSSRGMAVGETQYF
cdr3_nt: TGTGCCAGCAGCTCCCGGGGCATGGCGGTGGGAGAGACCCAGTACTTC

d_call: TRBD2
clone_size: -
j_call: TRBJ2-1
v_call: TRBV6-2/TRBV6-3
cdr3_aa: CASSRRREAYNEQFF
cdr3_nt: TGTGCCAGCAGTCGGCGGCGGGAGGCCTACAATGAGCAGTTCTTC

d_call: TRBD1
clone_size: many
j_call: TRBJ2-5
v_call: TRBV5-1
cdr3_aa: CASSPRTGQGETQYF
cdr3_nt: TGCGCCAGCAGCCCTAGGACAGGGCAGGGAGAGACCCAGTACTTC

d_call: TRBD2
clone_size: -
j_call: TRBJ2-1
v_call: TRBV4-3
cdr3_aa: CASSHGLAGDHEQFF
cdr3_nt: TGCGCCAGCAGCCACGGACTAGCGGGAGACCATGAGCAGTTCTTC

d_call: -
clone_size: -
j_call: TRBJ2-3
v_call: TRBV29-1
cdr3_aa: CSERVAGDPADTQYF
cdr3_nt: TGCAGCGAACGAGTCGCAGGGGACCCCGCAGATACGCAGTATTTT

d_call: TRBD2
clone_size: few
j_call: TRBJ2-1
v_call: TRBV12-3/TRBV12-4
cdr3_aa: CAIKVAGGSSYNEQFF
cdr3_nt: TGTGCCATTAAAGTGGCGGGAGGGAGCTCCTACAATGAGCAGTTCTTC

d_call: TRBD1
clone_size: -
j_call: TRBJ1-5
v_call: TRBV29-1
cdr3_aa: CSVEQQGLEGNQPQHF
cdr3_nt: TGCAGCGTTGAACAACAGGGGTTGGAGGGCAATCAGCCCCAGCATTTT

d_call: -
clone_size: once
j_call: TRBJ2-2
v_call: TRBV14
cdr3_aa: CASSQNVGASTGELFF
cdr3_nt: TGTGCCAGCAGCCAAAATGTGGGAGCATCCACCGGGGAGCTGTTTTTT

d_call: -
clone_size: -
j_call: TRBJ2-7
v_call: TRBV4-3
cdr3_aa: CASSQPFPGAYNEQYF
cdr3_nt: TGCGCCAGCAGCCAACCATTCCCAGGCGCCTACAATGAGCAGTACTTC

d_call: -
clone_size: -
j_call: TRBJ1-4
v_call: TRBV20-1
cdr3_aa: CSARDIRAYEKLFF
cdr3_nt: TGCAGTGCTAGAGATATTAGGGCTTATGAAAAACTGTTTTTT

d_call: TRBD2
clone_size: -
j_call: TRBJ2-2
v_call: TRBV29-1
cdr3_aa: CSVGLAGDVGELFF
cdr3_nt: TGCAGCGTGGGACTAGCGGGAGATGTCGGGGAGCTGTTTTTT

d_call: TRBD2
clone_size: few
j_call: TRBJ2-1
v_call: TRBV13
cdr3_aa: CASSRGWASGSNEQFF
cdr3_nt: TGTGCCAGCAGTCGGGGATGGGCTAGCGGGAGCAATGAGCAGTTCTTC

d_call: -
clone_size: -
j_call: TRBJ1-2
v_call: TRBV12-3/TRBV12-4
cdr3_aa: CASSLVSGGTVGYTF
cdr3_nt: TGTGCCAGCAGTTTGGTATCAGGAGGGACGGTGGGCTACACCTTC

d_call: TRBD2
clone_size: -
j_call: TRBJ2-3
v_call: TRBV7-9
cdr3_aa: CASSSLGLAESTDTQYF
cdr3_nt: TGTGCCAGCAGCTCTCTGGGACTAGCGGAAAGCACAGATACGCAGTATTTT

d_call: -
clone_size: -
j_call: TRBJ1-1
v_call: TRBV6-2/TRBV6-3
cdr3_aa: CASSCAPNTEAFF
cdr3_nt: TGTGCCAGCAGCTGCGCTCCGAACACTGAAGCTTTCTTT

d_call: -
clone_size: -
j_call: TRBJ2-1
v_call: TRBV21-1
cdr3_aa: CASSKALSLGAVQETQFF
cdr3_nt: TGTGCCAGCAGCAAAGCGCTTTCCCTAGGAGCGGTTCAAGAGACCCAGTTCTTC

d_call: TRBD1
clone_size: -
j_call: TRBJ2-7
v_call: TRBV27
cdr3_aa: CASSFTGDRGEQYF
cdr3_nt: TGTGCCAGCAGTTTTACAGGGGACCGGGGCGAGCAGTACTTC

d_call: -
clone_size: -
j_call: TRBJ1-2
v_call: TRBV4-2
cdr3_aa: CASSQWDDYGHTF
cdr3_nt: TGTGCCAGCAGCCAATGGGATGACTATGGCCACACCTTC

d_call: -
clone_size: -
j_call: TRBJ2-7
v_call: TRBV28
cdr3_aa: CATHSGTVYEQYF
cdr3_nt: TGTGCCACCCATTCCGGGACGGTCTACGAGCAGTACTTC

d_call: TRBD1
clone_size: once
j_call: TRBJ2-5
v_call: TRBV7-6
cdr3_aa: CASSSTGWTQYF
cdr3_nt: TGTGCCAGCAGCTCGACAGGGTGGACCCAGTACTTC

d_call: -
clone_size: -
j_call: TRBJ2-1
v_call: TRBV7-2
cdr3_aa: CASSQTGSYNEQFF
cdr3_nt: TGTGCCAGCAGCCAGACAGGCTCCTACAATGAGCAGTTCTTC

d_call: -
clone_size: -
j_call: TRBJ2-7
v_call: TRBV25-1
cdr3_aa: CASSPGSPRGDEQYF
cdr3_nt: TGTGCCAGCAGTCCAGGATCGCCGAGGGGGGACGAGCAGTACTTC

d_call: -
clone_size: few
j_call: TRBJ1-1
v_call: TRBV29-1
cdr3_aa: CSVEAAVRNTEAFF
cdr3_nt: TGCAGCGTTGAAGCAGCAGTTAGGAACACTGAAGCTTTCTTT

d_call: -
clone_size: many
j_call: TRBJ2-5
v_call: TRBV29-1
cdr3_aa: CSVGEQREQYF
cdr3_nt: TGCAGCGTTGGAGAGCAAAGAGAGCAGTACTTC

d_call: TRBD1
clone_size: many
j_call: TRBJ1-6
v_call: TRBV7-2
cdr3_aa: CASSPRTGTYNSPLHF
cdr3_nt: TGTGCCAGCAGCCCTAGGACAGGGACCTATAATTCACCCCTCCACTTT

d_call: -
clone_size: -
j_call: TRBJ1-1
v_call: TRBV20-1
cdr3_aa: CSALPRFSNTEAFF
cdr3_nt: TGCAGTGCTCTTCCCCGGTTCTCGAACACTGAAGCTTTCTTT

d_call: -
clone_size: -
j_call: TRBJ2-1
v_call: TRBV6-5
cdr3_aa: CASRGDCASYNEQFF
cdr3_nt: TGTGCCAGCAGGGGGGACTGCGCCTCCTACAATGAGCAGTTCTTC

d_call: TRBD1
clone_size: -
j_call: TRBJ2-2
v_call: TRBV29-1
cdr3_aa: CSVALGQGTGELFF
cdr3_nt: TGCAGCGTTGCTCTGGGACAGGGGACCGGGGAGCTGTTTTTT

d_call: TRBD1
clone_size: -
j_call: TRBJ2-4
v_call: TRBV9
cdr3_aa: CASSVEGTGPAKNIQYF
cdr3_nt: TGTGCCAGCAGCGTAGAGGGGACAGGGCCAGCCAAAAACATTCAGTACTTC

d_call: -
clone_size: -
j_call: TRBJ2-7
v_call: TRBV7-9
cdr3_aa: CASSSRGTENYEQYF
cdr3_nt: TGTGCCAGCAGCTCCCGCGGGACGGAAAACTACGAGCAGTACTTC

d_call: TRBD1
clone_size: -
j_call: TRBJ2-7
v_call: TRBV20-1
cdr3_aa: CSARDETGIAYEQYF
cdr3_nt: TGCAGTGCTAGAGATGAGACAGGGATAGCCTACGAGCAGTACTTC

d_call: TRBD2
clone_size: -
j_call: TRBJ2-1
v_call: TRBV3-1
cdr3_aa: CAGSQGLAGVHEQFF
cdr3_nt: TGTGCCGGCAGCCAGGGACTAGCGGGAGTCCATGAGCAGTTCTTC

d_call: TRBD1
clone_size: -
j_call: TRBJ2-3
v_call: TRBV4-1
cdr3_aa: CASSQSGQGMPDTQYF
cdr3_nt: TGCGCCAGCAGCCAGTCGGGACAGGGGATGCCAGATACGCAGTATTTT

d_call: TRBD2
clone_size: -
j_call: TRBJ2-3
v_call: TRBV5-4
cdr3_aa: CASSFGTSGRVDTQYF
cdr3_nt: TGTGCCAGCAGCTTTGGGACTAGCGGGAGGGTAGATACGCAGTATTTT

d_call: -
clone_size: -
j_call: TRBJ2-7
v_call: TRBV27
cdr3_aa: CASSGRPGVQQYF
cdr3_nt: TGTGCCAGCAGTGGCAGACCGGGTGTGCAGCAGTACTTC

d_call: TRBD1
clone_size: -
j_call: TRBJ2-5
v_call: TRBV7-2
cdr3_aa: CASSGQGTQETQYF
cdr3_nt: TGTGCCAGCAGCGGACAGGGGACACAAGAGACCCAGTACTTC

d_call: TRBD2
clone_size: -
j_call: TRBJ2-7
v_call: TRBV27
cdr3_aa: CASSLSSGGPYEQYF
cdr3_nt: TGTGCCAGCAGTTTATCTAGCGGGGGCCCCTACGAGCAGTACTTC

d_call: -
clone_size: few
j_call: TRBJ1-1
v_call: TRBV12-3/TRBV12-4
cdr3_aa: CASSWGGVNTEAFF
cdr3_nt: TGTGCCAGCAGTTGGGGGGGGGTGAACACTGAAGCTTTCTTT

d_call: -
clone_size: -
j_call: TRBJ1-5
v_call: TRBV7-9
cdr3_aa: CASSLGGSGLQPQHF
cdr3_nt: TGTGCCAGCAGCTTAGGGGGATCGGGACTCCAGCCCCAGCATTTT

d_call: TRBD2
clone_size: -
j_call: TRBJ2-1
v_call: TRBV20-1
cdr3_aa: CSAGGTSGVGNEQFF
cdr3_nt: TGCAGTGCGGGAGGGACTAGCGGGGTTGGGAATGAGCAGTTCTTC

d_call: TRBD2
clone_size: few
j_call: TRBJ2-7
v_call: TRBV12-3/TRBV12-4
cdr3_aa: CASSVAGGAYEQYF
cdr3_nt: TGTGCCAGCAGTGTAGCGGGAGGGGCCTACGAGCAGTACTTC

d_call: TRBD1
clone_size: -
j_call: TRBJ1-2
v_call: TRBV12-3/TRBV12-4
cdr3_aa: CASSLARTGQNGYTF
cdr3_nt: TGTGCCAGCAGTTTAGCGAGGACAGGGCAGAATGGCTACACCTTC

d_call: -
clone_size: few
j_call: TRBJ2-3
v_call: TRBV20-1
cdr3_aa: CSARDYLKGDTQYF
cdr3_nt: TGCAGTGCTAGAGATTACCTTAAGGGAGATACGCAGTATTTT

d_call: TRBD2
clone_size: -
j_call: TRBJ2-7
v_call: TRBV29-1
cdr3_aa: CSGRTSGTYEQYF
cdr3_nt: TGCAGTGGACGGACTAGCGGGACCTACGAGCAGTACTTC

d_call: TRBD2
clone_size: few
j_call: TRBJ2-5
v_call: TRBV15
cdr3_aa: CATSRGQLAGGSETQYF
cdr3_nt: TGTGCCACCAGCAGAGGTCAACTAGCGGGAGGGTCAGAGACCCAGTACTTC

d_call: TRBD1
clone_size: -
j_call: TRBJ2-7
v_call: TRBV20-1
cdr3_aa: CSARRTGGNYEQYF
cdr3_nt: TGCAGTGCTAGAAGGACAGGGGGGAACTACGAGCAGTACTTC